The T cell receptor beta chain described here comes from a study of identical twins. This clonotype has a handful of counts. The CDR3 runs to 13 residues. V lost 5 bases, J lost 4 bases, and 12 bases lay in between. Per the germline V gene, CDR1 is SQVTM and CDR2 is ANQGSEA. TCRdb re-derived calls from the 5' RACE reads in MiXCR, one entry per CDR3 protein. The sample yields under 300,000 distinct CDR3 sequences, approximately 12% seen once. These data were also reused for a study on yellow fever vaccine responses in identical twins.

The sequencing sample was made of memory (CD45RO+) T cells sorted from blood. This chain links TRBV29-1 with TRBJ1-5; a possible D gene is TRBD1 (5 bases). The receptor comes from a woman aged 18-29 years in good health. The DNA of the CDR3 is TGCAGCGTTTCCCGGGGGTTTAATCAGCCCCAGCATTTT. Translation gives CSVSRGFNQPQHF.